This T cell receptor beta chain was documented in a study of blood T cell repertoires in COVID-19. This clone was picked up one time. V was clipped by 4 bases and J by 1 base, with 8 bases between them. Germline V gives CDR1 SGHTS, CDR2 YDEGEE. The CDR3 is 14 residues long. Clones were sequenced by immunoSEQ multiplex PCR, and TCRdb holds only the in-frame ones, with some missing. The sample shows under 200,000 clones, about four fifths of them seen only once. This TCR was sampled from a woman aged 55-70 years with COVID-19, enrolled during active disease. The sequencing sample was made of peripheral blood. This rearrangement joins TRBV5-8 to TRBJ2-2; maybe TRBD1 (5 bases). Written as DNA, the CDR3 is TGTGCCAGCAGCATAGACAGGAACACCGGGGAGCTGTTTTTT. It encodes CASSIDRNTGELFF. Filled out from reference TRBV5-8 and TRBJ2-2, the complete variable domain reads EAGVTQSPTHLIKTRGQQATLRCSPISGHTSVYWYQQALGLGLQFLLWYDEGEERNRGNFPPRFSGRQFPNYSSELNVNALELEDSALYLCASSIDRNTGELFFGEGSRLTVL.